The present T cell receptor beta chain was sequenced within a study of cytomegalovirus exposure and HLA in healthy donors (dated by TCRdb to between 2016 and 2019). Context from the whole study: In an earlier analysis of some 550 of the donors, under 300 Gb of sequence data and just under 120 million unique TCR beta sequences from about 190 million T cells were reported. Approximately 300 gigabases of sequencing data and 91 million or so unique TCR sequences made up an early release that covered under 750 HLA-typed donors. The genetic ancestry cluster associated with self-reported Caucasian donors included 65% to 90% of the roughly 400 genotyped donors. The aim of the study was to test whether cataloging public T cell receptors could identify signatures of past pathogen exposure. The study used immunosequencing to profile the T cell repertoires of approximately 650 subjects and linked those repertoires to cytomegalovirus serostatus. Besides the first cohort of 666 subjects, a separate validation cohort made up of over a hundred different subjects was used. To predict cytomegalovirus infection status, the study brought together high-throughput TCR immunosequencing, statistical association of individual TCRs with disease status, and machine learning. To study patterns of TCR occurrence, a later analysis re-analyzed previously published TCR beta repertoires from just over 650 donors and added high-resolution HLA genotyping. In the later analysis, no new phenotypic data were used to find candidate immune exposures; instead, reliance was placed on TCR beta sequences and their occurrence across donors. An earlier analysis of 500 to 650 of the donors applied high-throughput TCR beta sequencing to assess whether each TCR beta V gene segment acted as functional or pseudogenic. Alongside the repertoire data, information on donor age, sex, ethnicity and CMV serostatus was compiled. A later genetic analysis took genome-wide SNP genotypes for about 65% of the 666 donors and used that subset as a discovery cohort. Every discovery cohort repertoire had been produced on one sequencing platform. Both class I and class II loci were covered by HLA typing, at four-digit resolution. The number of typed donors differed by locus: about 620-640 for A, B, C, DRB1 and DQB1; about 520 for DQA1; some 590 for DPA1; and some 450 for DPB1. Because of strong linkage in the cohort, a few DR-DQ haplotypes were treated as single units for association and clustering. On average, roughly 200,000 unique TCR beta nucleotide sequences were sequenced per donor among more than 350 genotyped donors of the cohort, with roughly 20% of those sequences being non-productive.

The library was obtained by the immunoSEQ multiplex PCR assay. A mixture of 60 forward primers for TCR Vbeta segments and 13 reverse primers for TCR Jbeta segments was used in the multiplex PCR. A multiplex PCR assay on genomic DNA amplified the CDR3 region of rearranged TCR beta genes. Amplified TCR beta libraries were sequenced as 87-base-pair reads on the Illumina HiSeq System. Regarding the original processing steps: A later analysis counted tens of millions of unique TCR beta chains across the 666 repertoires, and some 12 million of these chains were shared by at least two donors. Raw reads were error-corrected and collapsed into unique sequences by a nearest-neighbor algorithm in which closely related sequences were merged to remove PCR and sequencing errors. CDR3 sequences were aligned to IMGT reference sequences to assign V, D and J gene segments. For a sequence to be retained, a match of at least six nucleotides to both a V gene segment and a J gene segment was required. A rearrangement counted as productive if the CDR3 had no stop codons and remained in frame with V and J, and every other rearrangement counted as non-productive. Following IMGT convention, CDR3 was defined as the stretch from the second conserved V-encoded cysteine to the conserved J-encoded phenylalanine. Sequences without an unambiguous match to a single V gene segment were excluded from the earlier analysis of 500 to 700 of the donors. In an earlier analysis of approximately 590 of the donors, a V segment was called functional when productive rearrangements were above 56.7%, and segregating when the standard deviation between donors exceeded 5%. A statistical classification framework was built for diagnosing cytomegalovirus status from the catalog of TCR beta chain sequences. A later analysis assigned V and J genes by comparing TCR nucleotide sequences with IMGT/GENE-DB human TR gene sequences. The TCRdist pipeline was used in a later analysis to assign CDR3 sequences and most-parsimonious VDJ recombination scenarios. In a later analysis, each TCR beta chain was defined by its CDR3 amino acid sequence together with its V-gene family, and reads lacking a unique V-gene family were excluded. To address suspected cross-contamination and a sequencing artifact, a later analysis removed 550 to 750 highly shared, low-generation-probability nucleotide sequences. In a later analysis, a clonal expansion index was calculated for each public chain from normalized within-repertoire ranks of inferred template counts. In a later analysis, generation probabilities were computed with a VDJ recombination model fitted to out-of-frame rearrangements, and the resulting probabilities were checked against IGoR. In a later analysis, TCR-TCR, TCR-HLA and TCR-CMV co-occurrence was scored with hypergeometric tests, and a repertoire-size bias correction was applied to TCR pairs. In a later analysis, false discovery rates were estimated by permuting HLA or CMV assignments 20 times. In a later analysis, co-occurring TCRs were grouped with DBSCAN, and TCRdist sequence similarity was added when clustering was performed within HLA-allele-positive subsets. Co-occurrence clustering excluded repertoires with fewer than 30,000 or more than 120,000 public chains, plus five with anomalous nucleotide sharing. TCRdb took this table from immuneACCESS and kept in-frame rearrangements with V and J called. Such tables lack part of the clones; where checked against another copy, unresolved V genes explain under half of the gap, and the rest is unexplained. V, J and clone size derive from that table, while D and trimming were established from the DNA sequence. Across this sample there are some 130,000 clones, with approximately 85% seen only once. In total, the top ten clones hold roughly 6.7% of the sample.

The cohort consisted of 666 healthy bone marrow donors. At the time of sampling, every cohort member was nominally healthy, though immune exposures that went unrecorded were likely present. The donor tested CMV seropositive and was one of the 289 seropositive cohort members. Each donor provided a peripheral blood sample, and peripheral blood mononuclear cells were used for TCR beta sequencing. The Qiagen DNeasy Blood Extraction Kit was used to extract genomic DNA from the blood cell samples. Notes on this clone: This clone's antigen is unknown. No base-level quality is on record; no much larger clone is a single base apart.

Broader findings and caveats from the paper: An earlier analysis of approximately 570 of the donors showed that most TCR beta V segments appeared in productive rearrangements either about 90% or about 30% of the time, which broadly matched IMGT annotations. Because counts were too low, seventeen rarely observed V segments, including chromosome 9 orphons, were left out of the earlier analysis of roughly 600 of the donors. The sequencing pipeline was judged likely to have produced a cluster of highly shared sequence variants as a technical artifact. A later analysis associated about 17,000 TCR beta sequences with specific HLA alleles at a false discovery rate of 0.05. Immune exposure information for the cohort was limited to CMV serostatus. Across donors, most TCR sequences were observed very rarely, whereas some public TCRs were present in many individuals. A later analysis found that TCR association rates varied across HLA loci, with DRB1 alleles showing the most associated TCRs and HLA-C alleles the fewest. HLA typing was unavailable for some donors at each locus, so association tests used only the typed subset. Strong co-occurrence of HLA alleles, especially DR and DQ, made assigning TCR associations to individual alleles difficult. The study gave a list of roughly 150 TCR beta chains associated with cytomegalovirus. A further reported finding was that TCR beta sequences accurately predicted the HLA-A and HLA-B alleles for most subjects in the first cohort. The presence/absence analyses assumed that sequencing depth was roughly uniform across donors, and that assumption may not be true. According to a later analysis, parvovirus B19, influenza, CMV and Epstein-Barr virus appeared linked to several top co-occurrence clusters. A later analysis found that HLA-associated TCR beta chains were more clonally expanded and had lower generation probabilities than equally common non-associated chains. According to a later analysis, most CMV-associated TCR beta chains appeared to be HLA-restricted, and the HLA associations seemed to be driven largely by CMV exposure. The authors suggested that the approach could potentially be extended to other disease states and immunological phenotypes. Linkage disequilibrium might explain the correlated functional status among segregating V segments, but an unknown experimental factor could not be excluded. In a later genetic analysis, fewer N-insertions in productive TCRs were reported among donors in an Asian-associated ancestry cluster than the roughly 700-donor mean. In a later genetic analysis, a missense DCLRE1C variant was associated with V-gene and J-gene trimming of TCR beta chains, and the association was replicated in an independent cohort. Only TCR beta chains were sequenced in this cohort, and the absence of alpha or paired-chain data limited detectable features. The classifier was reported to diagnose cytomegalovirus status with high specificity and sensitivity in both the original cohort and the validation cohort. In vitro tests confirmed that three of the cytomegalovirus-associated TCR beta chains recognize cytomegalovirus antigens.

The sequenced sample consisted of PBMCs. This receptor was taken from a woman in her 30s in good health and CMV-seropositive.

The CDR3 reads as follows: CASSPWRSDRGNEQYF. The sequenced DNA: TGTGCCAGCAGCCCCTGGCGGTCCGACAGGGGGAACGAGCAGTACTTC. The chain joins TRBV11-1 to TRBJ2-7, and TRBD1 matches 9 of the central bases. CDR1 and CDR2 were assigned from the germline V gene (reference sequence) as SGHAT and FQDESV. The CDR3, from cysteine to phenylalanine, totals 16 residues. Only the CDR3 region is kept as DNA, spanning 48 bases read in frame from base 1. V is cut back by 5 bases and J by 5 bases, with 13 bases in the junction unmatched.